Listed below are T cell receptor beta chains from one sample, sequenced in a study of blood T cell repertoires in COVID-19. Profiling relied on immunoSEQ multiplex PCR, and the TCRdb table lists in-frame clones only, not all of them. This table has about 82,000 clones, approximately 74% appearing once. The sequenced material came from peripheral blood. All receptors come from a human donor with acute or convalescent COVID-19. The donor label of this sample is uncertain. The CDR3 runs from the conserved cysteine through the conserved F or W. D genes are given only for firm matches. Size is stated for part of the rows, as once, few or many counts, or as a class when the clone is expanded.

>TRBJ2-1|NA|TRBV7-9|NA
TGTGCCAGCCAGCGTAGCGGCCCCTGGAATGAGCAGTTCTTC
CASQRSGPWNEQFF
>TRBJ2-7|NA|TRBV24-1|TRBD2
TGTGCCACCAGTGAGGGACTAGCGGGAGGGGGGAAGAACGAGCAGTACTTC
CATSEGLAGGGKNEQYF
>TRBJ2-5|NA|TRBV5-1|TRBD2
TGCGCCAGCAGCCGGGGAGGGGTTGAAGAGACCCAGTACTTC
CASSRGGVEETQYF
>TRBJ2-1|NA|TRBV7-6|TRBD1
TGTGCCAGCAGCTCTAACAGGGGGGACAGGGAATACAATGAGCAGTTCTTC
CASSSNRGDREYNEQFF
>TRBJ2-2|NA|TRBV24-1|NA
TGTGCCACCAGTGACCTGGGACAGAACACCGGGGAGCTGTTTTTT
CATSDLGQNTGELFF
>TRBJ1-6|NA|TRBV7-2|NA
TGTGCCAGCAGCTTAACTTCTACACCCCTCCACTTT
CASSLTSTPLHF
>TRBJ2-3|NA|TRBV6-2/TRBV6-3|NA
TGTGCCAGCAGTTATACGAGACTACGCGATACGCAGTATTTT
CASSYTRLRDTQYF
>TRBJ1-2|NA|TRBV29-1|NA
TGCAGCGTCGCCCTTAGTAAGGGGGGCTACACCTTC
CSVALSKGGYTF
>TRBJ2-6|NA|TRBV6-1|NA
TGTGCCAGCAGTGAGGCAGACTCTGGGGCCAACGTCCTGACTTTC
CASSEADSGANVLTF
>TRBJ2-7|NA|TRBV7-2|TRBD2
TGTGCCAGCAGCTTAGGCCCACCGCTAGCGGGAGGTGAGCAGTACTTC
CASSLGPPLAGGEQYF
>TRBJ1-4|NA|TRBV28|TRBD1
TGTGCCAGCAGTCTCTCCGGGACAGGGCGTGAAAAACTGTTTTTT
CASSLSGTGREKLFF
>TRBJ1-1|NA|TRBV28|TRBD1
TGTGCCAGCAGGTGGACAGGGCGACCTGAAGCTTTCTTT
CASRWTGRPEAFF
>TRBJ1-5|few|TRBV2|TRBD1
TGTGCCAGCATGCCGGGACAGGGAAGGGGTAGCAATCAGCCCCAGCATTTT
CASMPGQGRGSNQPQHF
>TRBJ2-5|NA|TRBV6-1|TRBD2
TGTGCCAGCAGTGAAACTAGGGCGGGGGGGCAAGAGACCCAGTACTTC
CASSETRAGGQETQYF
>TRBJ2-1|NA|TRBV2|TRBD2
TGTGCCAGCAGTGACCTAGCGGGAGGTAATGAGCAGTTCTTC
CASSDLAGGNEQFF
>TRBJ2-7|NA|TRBV3-1/TRBV3-2|TRBD1
TGTGCCAGCAGCCAGGGGACAGGGACGAGGGAGCAGTACTTC
CASSQGTGTREQYF
>TRBJ1-5|NA|TRBV2|TRBD1
TGTGCCAGCAGACAGGGGTTCAATCAGCCCCAGCATTTT
CASRQGFNQPQHF
>TRBJ1-5|NA|TRBV7-2|NA
TGTGCCAGCAGCTTAGACAGCGGCGAGAGGTCCCAGCATTTT
CASSLDSGERSQHF
>TRBJ2-4|NA|TRBV24-1|NA
TGTGCCACCAGTGATCCGGGTCGGGGGAACATTCAGTACTTC
CATSDPGRGNIQYF
>TRBJ2-3|NA|TRBV9|TRBD1
TGTGCCAGCAGCAAAGAGGGACAGGGTAAAGATACGCAGTATTTT
CASSKEGQGKDTQYF
>TRBJ2-5|NA|TRBV12-3/TRBV12-4|NA
TGTGCCAGCAATGAAGGGGGAGCCTTGACCCAGTACTTC
CASNEGGALTQYF
>TRBJ2-5|few|TRBV9|NA
TGTGCCAGCAGCGTAGATCCAGTATGGCAAGAGACCCAGTACTTC
CASSVDPVWQETQYF
>TRBJ2-1|NA|TRBV7-2|TRBD2
TGTGCCAGCAGCTGGACTAGCGGGGGGGCACACAATGAGCAGTTCTTC
CASSWTSGGAHNEQFF
>TRBJ2-2|NA|TRBV5-4|TRBD1
TGTGCCAGCAGCTCTGTACCGGGACAGGGGGCGAACACCGGGGAGCTGTTTTTT
CASSSVPGQGANTGELFF
>TRBJ1-5|NA|TRBV30|NA
TGTGCCTGGTCAGGCGGGGCTCAGCCCCAGCATTTT
CAWSGGAQPQHF
>TRBJ2-3|NA|TRBV5-6|TRBD2
TGTGCCAGCAGCCCGACTAGCGGGAGTGGAGATACGCAGTATTTT
CASSPTSGSGDTQYF
>TRBJ2-3|NA|TRBV24-1|NA
TGTGCCACCGCGAGCGGAATTAGCACAGATACGCAGTATTTT
CATASGISTDTQYF
>TRBJ1-2|NA|TRBV28|TRBD1
TGTGCCAGCAGTCCCACCCAGGGGGCGCTTTATGGCTACACCTTC
CASSPTQGALYGYTF
>TRBJ2-2|once|TRBV19|NA
TGTGCCAGCGTCCCAGGGGGGAATATCGGGGAGCTGTTTTTT
CASVPGGNIGELFF
>TRBJ2-7|once|TRBV5-5|NA
TGTGCCAGCAGCTTGGAGGCTAGGTCCTACGAGCAGTACTTC
CASSLEARSYEQYF
>TRBJ2-1|NA|TRBV6-5|TRBD2
TGTGCCGGCTCACTAGCGGGCTTTTACAATGAGCAGTTCTTC
CAGSLAGFYNEQFF
>TRBJ1-4|NA|TRBV11-2|TRBD1
TGTGCCAGCAGCTTGCCGGGACAGGGTGAAAAACTGTTTTTT
CASSLPGQGEKLFF
>TRBJ2-5|NA|TRBV19|TRBD2
TGTGCCAGTAGTTCATACGCGGGGGGCGGGCAAGAGACCCAGTACTTC
CASSSYAGGGQETQYF
>TRBJ1-3|NA|TRBV5-8|NA
TGTGCCAGCAGCTTATCAGTAACCCGTGGAAACACCATATATTTT
CASSLSVTRGNTIYF
>TRBJ2-7|NA|TRBV6-2/TRBV6-3|TRBD2
TGTGCCAGCAGTTCCCTTCCGGGGGGGCTGGGATCCTACGAGCAGTACTTC
CASSSLPGGLGSYEQYF
>TRBJ1-1|NA|TRBV7-9|NA
TGTGCCAGCAGCCCCCCACCCGGGGCTTTCTTT
CASSPPPGAFF
>TRBJ1-1|NA|TRBV28|TRBD1
TGTGCCAGCAGTTCGGAGGACAGGCGCGCAGCTTTCTTT
CASSSEDRRAAFF
>TRBJ1-1|NA|TRBV30|TRBD1
TGTGCCTGGAGGGACAGGCTGACAAACACTGAAGCTTTCTTT
CAWRDRLTNTEAFF
>TRBJ2-5|NA|TRBV5-1|NA
TGCGCCAGCAGCTTAGTCAGGGGAGAGACCCAGTACTTC
CASSLVRGETQYF
>TRBJ2-7|once|TRBV28|NA
TGTGCCAGCAGTTTAACCCCAGGGCAAGGCTACGAGCAGTACTTC
CASSLTPGQGYEQYF
>TRBJ2-7|few|TRBV7-2|NA
TGTGCCAGCAGCTTGGACAGCCGAACCTACGAGCAGTACTTC
CASSLDSRTYEQYF
>TRBJ2-1|NA|TRBV30|TRBD2
TGTGCCCTTAAGAGCGGGGCTAGCCAAGAGGGTGAGCAGTTCTTC
CALKSGASQEGEQFF
>TRBJ1-5|few|TRBV23-1|NA
TGCGCCAGCTCTTCCCGGACAGATAGCAATCAGCCCCAGCATTTT
CASSSRTDSNQPQHF
>TRBJ2-1|NA|TRBV28|NA
TGTGCCAGCACCATTGGGTGGGGAGCGCAGTTCTTC
CASTIGWGAQFF
>TRBJ1-1|NA|TRBV2|NA
TGTGCCAGCCGCCGGGGAGGAACTGAAGCTTTCTTT
CASRRGGTEAFF
>TRBJ2-2|few|TRBV29-1|TRBD1
TGCAGCGTTGAAGATCTTCAGAGGTTTCCCCACAGGGGGCGCACCGGGGAGCTGTTTTTT
CSVEDLQRFPHRGRTGELFF
>TRBJ1-2|NA|TRBV6-2/TRBV6-3|NA
TGTGCCAGCAGTTACTGGACAGCTAATGGCTACACCTTC
CASSYWTANGYTF
>TRBJ2-2|once|TRBV5-5|TRBD1
TGTGCCAGCAGTAGACAGGGGATGGACGGGGAGCTGTTTTTT
CASSRQGMDGELFF
>TRBJ1-6|NA|TRBV4-1|NA
TGCGCCAGCAGCCATAGAAATTCACCCCTCCACTTT
CASSHRNSPLHF
>TRBJ2-7|NA|TRBV5-4|NA
TGTGCCAGCAGCCCCAGGTGGCAGTTCTACGAGCAGTACTTC
CASSPRWQFYEQYF
>TRBJ2-1|NA|TRBV6-5|TRBD2
TGTGCCAGCAGACTAGCGGGAGGGATGAATGAGCAGTTCTTC
CASRLAGGMNEQFF
>TRBJ1-4|once|TRBV4-3|TRBD1
TGCGCCAGCAGCTTTAACAGGGGGTCGTATGAAAAACTGTTTTTT
CASSFNRGSYEKLFF
>TRBJ1-2|NA|TRBV10-3|NA
TGTGCCATCTCGGGTCCTAACTATGGCTACACCTTC
CAISGPNYGYTF
>TRBJ2-7|few|TRBV12-3/TRBV12-4|NA
TGTGCCAGCAGTGCACAGGGATCCTACGAGCAGTACTTC
CASSAQGSYEQYF
>TRBJ1-3|NA|TRBV24-1|NA
TGTGCCACCAGTGAGGGGCCTGGAAACACCATATATTTT
CATSEGPGNTIYF
>TRBJ2-2|NA|TRBV4-2|TRBD2
TGTGCCAGCAGCCCCCTCGGGTGGGCGGTAGCGGGGGGGCCCCCGGGCACCGGGGAGCTGTTTTTT
CASSPLGWAVAGGPPGTGELFF
>TRBJ1-4|NA|TRBV7-2|TRBD1
TGTGCCAGCAGCCCTACAGGGGGTCAGGAAAAACTGTTTTTT
CASSPTGGQEKLFF